Below, one T cell receptor (beta chain) is given with its context. The target of this receptor is not known. Qualities for individual bases were not recorded, and no much larger clone is one base off. The sample comes from a study of blood T cell repertoires in COVID-19 (dated by TCRdb to 2018 to 2020). In the study overall: Samples covering the acute and convalescent phases of COVID-19 were provided by collaborators in the United States, Italy and Spain. The samples were drawn from two sources: the first 160 participants of the ongoing ImmuneRACE study, and 950 to 1,500 subjects contributed by 6 global collaborators. HLA class I and class II types, where available, came from metadata supplied by the sample provider rather than from assay-based typing. Deeply sampled blood TCRbeta repertoires from subjects exposed to, actively infected with, or recovered from COVID-19 were included in the dataset. The repertoires were released in a freely available public database meant as a resource for research on the immune response to SARS-CoV-2. The prospective study material was composed of cDNA or gDNA derived from T cells, B-cell-depleted T cells, or PBMCs. Sample metadata almost always included a de-identified subject ID, COVID-19 status, age in years and sex.

The collaborating institutions used their own protocols to collect whole blood in K2EDTA tubes. For TCRbeta analysis, collaborator samples were shipped as frozen whole blood, as isolated PBMCs, or as DNA extracted from either sample type. TCRbeta CDR3 regions were amplified from genomic DNA using the immunoSEQ Assay, a bias-controlled multiplex PCR. In the original analysis: The number of nucleated cells in each sample was estimated by amplification of reference gene primers within the assay. To quantify the absolute abundance of each unique TCRbeta CDR3 rearrangement, sequence reads were collapsed and filtered. For each sample, productive Simpson clonality was calculated as the square root of Simpson's diversity index over productive rearrangements. What TCRdb holds here is the immuneACCESS table cut down to in-frame rearrangements. Part of the clones is not present; checked against another copy, under half of the missing clones reflect an unresolved V gene, and the others are unexplained. For V, J and clone size, that table is used; D and trimming come from the DNA. Recorded for this sample are about 16,000 clones; roughly 80% of them occurred a single time. The top ten clones comprise roughly 28% of the sample.

The germline V gene (reference sequence) supplies CDR1 MNHNY and CDR2 SVGAGI. Including the terminal cysteine and phenylalanine, the CDR3 comprises 13 residues. CDR3 DNA only is kept here, 39 bases in frame from base 1. Ends trimmed: V by 6 bases, J by 7 bases; bases unmatched to a gene: 8. Summary of the overall study and its limitations: The amount of clinical and demographic metadata varied by source and participant and was provided uncurated.

The chain joins TRBV6-6 to TRBJ1-2; 7 bases in between match TRBD1. The source material was peripheral blood. This clonotype was obtained from a woman between 65 and 79 years old with active COVID-19. The CDR3 corresponds to CASRPTGASGYTF. The DNA sequence reads TGTGCCAGCAGACCCACAGGGGCCAGTGGCTACACCTTC.